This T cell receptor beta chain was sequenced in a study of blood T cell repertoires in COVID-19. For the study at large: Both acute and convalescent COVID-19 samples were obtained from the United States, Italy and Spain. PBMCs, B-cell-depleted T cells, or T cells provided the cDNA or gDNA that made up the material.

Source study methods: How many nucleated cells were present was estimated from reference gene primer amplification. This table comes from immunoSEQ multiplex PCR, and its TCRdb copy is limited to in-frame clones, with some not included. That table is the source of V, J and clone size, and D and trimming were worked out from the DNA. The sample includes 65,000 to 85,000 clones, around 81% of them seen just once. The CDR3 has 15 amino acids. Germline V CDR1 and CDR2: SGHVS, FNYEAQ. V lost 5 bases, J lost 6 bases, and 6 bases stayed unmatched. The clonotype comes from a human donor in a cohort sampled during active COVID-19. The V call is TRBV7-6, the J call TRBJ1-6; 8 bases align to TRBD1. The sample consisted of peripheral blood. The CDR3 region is CASSPSGTGNSPLHF. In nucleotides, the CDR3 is TGTGCCAGCAGCCCCTCCGGGACAGGTAATTCACCCCTCCACTTT. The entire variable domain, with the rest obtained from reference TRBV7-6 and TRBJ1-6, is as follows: GAGVSQSPRYKVTKRGQDVALRCDPISGHVSLYWYRQALGQGPEFLTYFNYEAQQDKSGLPNDRFSAERPEGSISTLTIQRTEQRDSAMYRCASSPSGTGNSPLHFGNGTRLTVT.